This TCR beta chain was obtained from a study of blood T cell repertoires in COVID-19. Across the whole study: Sites in the United States, Italy and Spain provided acute and convalescent COVID-19 samples.

Losses at the gene ends were 3 bases for V and 15 bases for J; bases not matched to a gene: 14. This CDR3 is 14 amino acids long. Germline CDR1 is SGHTA and CDR2 is FQGNSA. Study processing details: Reference gene primer amplification yielded estimated nucleated cell counts. Assay: immunoSEQ multiplex PCR; the TCRdb copy retains only in-frame clones and omits some. The DNA was the basis for D and trimming; V, J and clone size are from that table. The sample lists some 270,000 clones; 80% to 85% were seen once. Each participant's cohort was designated according to participant-reported clinical history. Recovered status in Cohort 3 required two negative PCRs, clearance, or symptom resolution.

The sample consisted of PBMCs or T cells enriched from blood (not recorded which). The chain has TRBV7-2 and TRBJ1-5; 7 bases map to TRBD1. This clonotype was obtained from a man in his fifties or sixties who had recovered from COVID-19. This chain's CDR3 is CASSFRQGNSFRHF. CDR3 DNA sequence: TGTGCCAGCAGCTTTCGACAGGGTAATAGTTTTCGGCATTTT.